What follows are 28 T cell receptor beta chains derived from one specimen sequenced in a study of T-cell reconstitution after alpha-beta-depleted transplantation in children. Study-level findings and limits: Reports say that about two months after transplant, the alpha-beta T cells came out of several hundred graft clones that had expanded.

TCRbeta library preparation incorporated unique molecular identifiers. Using its own MiXCR run on the PCR reads, TCRdb lists one record per CDR3 protein. The sample contains tens of thousands of distinct CDR3 sequences, 5% to 7.5% of which appear only once. Their antigens remain unidentified. The specimen was peripheral blood, collected 60 days after TCRalphabeta/CD19-depleted stem cell transplant. The source of these receptors is a child less than two years old who had a stem cell transplant for acute myeloid leukemia, so the T cells may come from the graft donor.

This clonotype was detected many times. The genes are TRBV28 and TRBJ2-1; TRBD2 agrees at 10 bases. Germline loops: CDR1 MDHEN, CDR2 SYDVKM. V lost 3 bases, J lost 8 bases, and 13 bases stayed unmatched. This CDR3 has 17 residues. This CDR3 reads CASSLLEGLAGGDEQFF. DNA of the CDR3: TGTGCCAGCAGTTTGCTTGAGGGCTTAGCGGGGGGAGATGAGCAGTTCTTC.

Details on this clonotype: A much larger clone is a single base away; this may be a read error. V is TRBV6-6 and J is TRBJ2-3; D is uncertain. The CDR3 is 12 amino acids. Germline CDR1 MNHNY, CDR2 SVGAGI (reference sequence). CDR3: CATLTPPDMQYF. CDR3 DNA: TGTGCCACCTTGACACCCCCAGATATGCAGTATTTT.

This clonotype was observed a handful of times. This chain connects TRBV5-6 to TRBJ2-7; D call uncertain. Trimming stripped 4 bases from V and 5 bases from J, with 13 bases between. CDR3 length: 13 residues. CDR1 is SGHDT and CDR2 is YYEEEE in the germline V gene. The CDR3 here is CASSPRPNHEQYF. The CDR3 DNA follows: TGTGCCAGCAGCCCAAGACCGAACCACGAGCAGTACTTC.

The rearrangement uses TRBV27 and TRBJ1-3, with D unresolved. The CDR3 spans 13 residues. CDR1 is MNHEY, CDR2 SMNVEV, per germline (reference sequence). Trimming removed 6 bases from V and 2 bases from J, with 8 bases in between. The CDR3 protein is CASRAGAGNTIYF. The CDR3, as DNA: TGTGCCAGCAGGGCGGGCGCTGGAAACACCATATATTTT.

Ten or more counts support this clonotype. In nucleotides, the CDR3 is TGTGCCAGCAGGCCGCTAAATTCACCCCTCCACTTT. Translating it yields CASRPLNSPLHF. The J gene is TRBJ1-6, the V gene TRBV7-9; D gene ambiguous. Per germline, CDR1 SEHNR and CDR2 FQNEAQ (reference sequence). The CDR3 has 12 amino acids. Trimming left V 6 bases short and J 7 bases short, with 7 bases between.

At least ten counts were recorded for this clonotype. The gene calls are TRBV20-1 and TRBJ1-5; D is uncertain. This CDR3 region has 17 residues. The V gene lost 3 bases and the J gene lost 0 bases, with 18 bases spanning the gap. Germline assignment: CDR1 DFQATT and CDR2 SNEGSKA (reference sequence). The CDR3 sequence: CSASFSLGAYSNQPQHF. CDR3 nucleotides: TGCAGTGCTAGCTTCTCTCTTGGAGCCTATAGCAATCAGCCCCAGCATTTT.

This clonotype has a count of ten or more. The rearrangement uses TRBV4-2 and TRBJ2-1; 7 bases align to TRBD2. Unmatched junction bases numbered 5, after V lost 1 base and J lost 2 bases. The CDR3 length is 16 residues. CDR1 and CDR2 from the germline V gene are LGHNA and YNFKEQ. This CDR3 is CASSQALAEAYNEQFF. CDR3 in DNA: TGTGCCAGCAGCCAAGCCCTAGCGGAGGCCTACAATGAGCAGTTCTTC.

This clonotype was detected many times. The chain carries TRBV28 and TRBJ1-5, with 8 positions matching TRBD1. The CDR3 is made up of 17 amino acids. From germline, CDR1 is MDHEN and CDR2 SYDVKM. The J segment lost 1 base and the V segment lost 3 bases, leaving 8 bases of the junction unmatched. CDR3: CASSFPWTGLSNQPQHF. CDR3 nucleotides: TGTGCCAGCAGTTTTCCCTGGACAGGGCTGAGCAATCAGCCCCAGCATTTT.

At least ten counts were recorded for this clonotype. The chain combines TRBV7-6 with TRBJ2-1; D gene uncertain. The CDR3 contains 15 residues. Trimming took 1 base from V and 3 from J, leaving 10 bases between them. CDR1 SGHVS and CDR2 FNYEAQ come from the germline V gene. Here the CDR3 DNA reads TGTGCCAGCAGCTTAGGCGGCGGTTACTACAATGAGCAGTTCTTC. Residues: CASSLGGGYYNEQFF.

This clonotype occurred many times. The V and J genes are TRBV7-9 and TRBJ2-3; D is unclear. The germline CDR1 and CDR2 sequences are SEHNR and FQNEAQ (reference sequence). V was shortened by 3 bases and J by 3 bases, with 7 bases between the two germline ends. The CDR3 consists of 13 residues. The CDR3 reads CASSFDKTDTQYF. The CDR3 DNA reads TGTGCCAGCAGCTTTGACAAGACAGATACGCAGTATTTT.

This clonotype was detected many times. The rearrangement uses TRBV21-1 and TRBJ1-4. TRBV21-1 is flagged as a pseudogene. The CDR3 consists of 20 residues. The CDR3 nucleotides are TGTGCCAGCAGCAAAGGGACTTTTAACAGGGAGGGGGCAACTAATGAAAAACTGTTTTTT. Translation gives CASSKGTFNREGATNEKLFF.

The sample holds many counts of this clonotype. The rearrangement links TRBV20-1 to TRBJ2-5; no clear D. Germline V gene sequence: CDR1 DFQATT, CDR2 SNEGSKA (reference sequence). The CDR3 spans 12 residues. V was cut by 1 base and J by 1 base, with 4 bases left in between. This chain's CDR3 is CSARVSQETQYF. The CDR3 bases are TGCAGTGCTAGAGTTAGCCAAGAGACCCAGTACTTC.

Many counts were recorded for this clonotype. The chain uses TRBV12-3 or TRBV12-4 and TRBJ1-1, with D possibly matching TRBD1 (5 bases). The CDR3 is made up of 13 amino acids. V was shortened by 2 bases and J by 10 bases, with 14 bases between the two germline ends. CDR3 sequence: CASSLRGVVAAFF. The CDR3 bases are TGTGCCAGCAGTTTACGGGGGGTGGTGGCAGCTTTCTTT.

This clonotype was observed many times. The chain combines TRBV5-1 with TRBJ2-7; 8 bases line up with TRBD2. From germline, CDR1 is SGHRS and CDR2 YFSETQ. The CDR3 sequence is 15 residues long. V gave up 3 bases and J gave up 6 bases; unmatched junction bases: 11. The CDR3 is CASSSGGTNPLEQYF. In nucleotides, the CDR3 is TGCGCCAGCAGCTCGGGGGGGACTAACCCCCTCGAGCAGTACTTC.

This clonotype was recorded many times. The rearrangement joins TRBV20-1 to TRBJ1-2, with 7 bases lining up with TRBD1. The V and J ends lost 5 bases and 2 bases, in that order; junction bases with no gene match: 11. The length of the CDR3 is 15 residues. Germline V CDR1 and CDR2: DFQATT, SNEGSKA (reference sequence). CDR3 DNA: TGCAGTGCTTACCCCTCAGGGGGAGGAAACTATGGCTACACCTTC. Translated: CSAYPSGGGNYGYTF.

This clonotype was found many times. V and J are TRBV28 and TRBJ1-4; D gene unclear. V lost 5 bases to trimming and J lost 8 bases, with 21 bases between them. The CDR3 has 16 residues. Germline values: CDR1 MDHEN, CDR2 SYDVKM. This CDR3 is CASSQFLPLNGEKLFF. In DNA form, the CDR3 reads TGTGCCAGCAGTCAATTCCTGCCCCTGAATGGCGAAAAACTGTTTTTT.

This clonotype was recorded at least ten times. This rearrangement joins TRBV7-9 to TRBJ1-5; no firm D call. This CDR3 spans 14 amino acids. Deletions cut 4 bases from V and 3 bases from J, with 10 bases between. Germline V gene lookup returns CDR1 SEHNR and CDR2 FQNEAQ (reference sequence). CDR3 region: CASSSHGNNQPQHF. The CDR3 nucleotides are TGTGCCAGCAGCTCACACGGGAACAATCAGCCCCAGCATTTT.

The chain has TRBV5-4 and TRBJ2-2; 7 positions match TRBD2. The CDR3 has 13 residues. Germline assignment: CDR1 SGHNT and CDR2 YYREEE (reference sequence). With V trimmed by 5 bases and J by 6 bases, 4 bases remained unmatched. The DNA of the CDR3 is TGTGCCAGCAGGGGGAGGGACGCCGGGGAGCTGTTTTTT. This sequence encodes CASRGRDAGELFF.

This clonotype appeared many times. This chain connects TRBV6-2 or TRBV6-3 to TRBJ2-7; tentative D call: TRBD2 (5 bases). The CDR3 sequence is 12 residues long. V lost 6 bases, J lost 0 bases, and 6 bases lay in between. Germline V gene sequence: CDR1 MNHEY, CDR2 SVGEGT. CDR3 protein: CASRGASYEQYF. The CDR3 DNA reads TGTGCCAGCAGGGGAGCCTCCTACGAGCAGTACTTC.

At least ten counts were recorded for this clonotype. The CDR3 nucleotides are TGTGCCAGCAGTGGGGTATACGAGCAGTACTTC. It is translated as CASSGVYEQYF. The chain carries TRBV7-9 and TRBJ2-7; no firm D call. V lost 6 bases to trimming and J lost 4 bases, with 7 bases between them. CDR3 size: 11 residues. CDR1 SEHNR and CDR2 FQNEAQ come from the germline V gene (reference sequence).

In this sample, this clonotype turned up many times. V and J are TRBV30 and TRBJ2-1, with 10 nucleotides matching TRBD2. V shed 4 bases, J shed 10 bases, and the junction held 1 base outside the gene matches. CDR1 is GTSNPN and CDR2 is SVGIG in the germline V gene (reference sequence). The CDR3 extends over 11 amino acids. The CDR3 spells CAWISGREQFF. In DNA form, the CDR3 reads TGTGCCTGGATTAGCGGGAGGGAGCAGTTCTTC.

This clonotype was recorded at least ten times. V is TRBV7-2 and J is TRBJ2-5; possible D gene TRBD1, 6 bases. Germline V gives CDR1 SGHTA, CDR2 FQGNSA. V was pared by 1 base and J by 2 bases, with 23 bases between. The length of the CDR3 is 19 residues. This CDR3 is CASSLVWDQLGQGQETQYF. The CDR3 nucleotides read TGTGCCAGCAGCTTAGTGTGGGACCAGCTCGGGCAGGGGCAAGAGACCCAGTACTTC.

The sample holds many counts of this clonotype. The chain couples TRBV7-9 to TRBJ1-1, with 8 bases that match TRBD1. This CDR3 comprises 15 residues. V lost 4 bases, J lost 1 base, and 5 bases stayed unmatched. Per the germline V gene, CDR1 is SEHNR and CDR2 is FQNEAQ (reference sequence). The CDR3 sequence: CASSSGQGRNTEAFF. CDR3 in DNA: TGTGCCAGCAGCTCAGGACAGGGCCGGAACACTGAAGCTTTCTTT.

This clonotype appeared many times. The CDR3 loop is CSASVWGSGANVLTF. The CDR3 DNA is TGCAGCGCCTCTGTCTGGGGGAGCGGGGCCAACGTCCTGACTTTC. This chain connects TRBV29-1 to TRBJ2-6; the D call may be TRBD1 or TRBD2 (5 bases each). The CDR3 length is 15 residues. Trimming took off 7 bases at V and 4 bases at J, with 17 bases between the two ends. The germline CDR1 and CDR2 sequences are SQVTM and ANQGSEA.

This clonotype was counted many times. The chain has TRBV5-5 and TRBJ1-1, with D uncertain. The CDR3 length is 13 residues. Trimming removed 4 bases at V and 0 bases at J, with 7 bases between. Germline V lookup: CDR1 SGHKS, CDR2 YYEKEE (reference sequence). The CDR3 protein is CASSLTLNTEAFF. The CDR3 DNA reads as TGTGCCAGCAGCCTGACACTGAACACTGAAGCTTTCTTT.

This clonotype was picked up many times. The chain uses TRBV28 and TRBJ1-5; D not resolved. Trimming pared 7 bases from V and 2 bases from J, leaving 15 bases between. CDR1 MDHEN and CDR2 SYDVKM come from the germline V gene. The CDR3 spans 15 residues. The CDR3 reads CASTPRTAGNQPQHF. The CDR3 nucleotides read TGTGCCAGCACCCCTCGGACCGCAGGCAATCAGCCCCAGCATTTT.

This clonotype was observed many times. The rearrangement links TRBV29-1 to TRBJ1-1; D is undetermined. This CDR3 region has 12 residues. CDR1 and CDR2 (germline): SQVTM, ANQGSEA. The V gene lost 4 bases and the J gene lost 0 bases, with 6 bases spanning the gap. The CDR3 spells CSVAKMNTEAFF. CDR3 nucleotides: TGCAGCGTTGCAAAGATGAACACTGAAGCTTTCTTT.

This clonotype was seen repeatedly, ten times or more. The CDR3 region has the DNA TGTGCCAGCAGTGAATGGCGGACTACGAACACTGAAGCTTTCTTT. It yields the protein CASSEWRTTNTEAFF. This rearrangement joins TRBV6-1 to TRBJ1-1; no firm D call. Per germline, CDR1 MNHNS and CDR2 SASEGT. V gave up 2 bases and J gave up 1 base, with 11 bases separating them. This CDR3 has 15 residues.